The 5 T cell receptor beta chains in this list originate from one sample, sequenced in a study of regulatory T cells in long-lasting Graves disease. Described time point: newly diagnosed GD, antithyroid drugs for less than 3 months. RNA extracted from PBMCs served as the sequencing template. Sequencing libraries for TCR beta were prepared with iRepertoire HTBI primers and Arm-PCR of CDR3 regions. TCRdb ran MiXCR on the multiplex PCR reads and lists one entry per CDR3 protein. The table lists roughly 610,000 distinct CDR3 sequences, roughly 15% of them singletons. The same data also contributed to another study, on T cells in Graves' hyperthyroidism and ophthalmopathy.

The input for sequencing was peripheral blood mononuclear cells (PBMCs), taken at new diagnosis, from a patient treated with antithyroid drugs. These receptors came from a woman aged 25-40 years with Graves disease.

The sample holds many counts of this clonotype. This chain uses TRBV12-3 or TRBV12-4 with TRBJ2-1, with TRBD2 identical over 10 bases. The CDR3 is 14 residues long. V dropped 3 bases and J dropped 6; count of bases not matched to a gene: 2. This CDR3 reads CASSLLAGANEQFF. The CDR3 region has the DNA TGTGCCAGCAGTTTGCTAGCGGGAGCCAATGAGCAGTTCTTC.

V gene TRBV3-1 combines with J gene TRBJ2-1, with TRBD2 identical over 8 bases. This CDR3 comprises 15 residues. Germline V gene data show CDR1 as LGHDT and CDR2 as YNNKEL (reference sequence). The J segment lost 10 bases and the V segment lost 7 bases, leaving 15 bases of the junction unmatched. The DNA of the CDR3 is TGTGCCAGCAACCCGGGGAGCGGGAGTGTAAGGGAGCAGTTCTTC. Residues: CASNPGSGSVREQFF.

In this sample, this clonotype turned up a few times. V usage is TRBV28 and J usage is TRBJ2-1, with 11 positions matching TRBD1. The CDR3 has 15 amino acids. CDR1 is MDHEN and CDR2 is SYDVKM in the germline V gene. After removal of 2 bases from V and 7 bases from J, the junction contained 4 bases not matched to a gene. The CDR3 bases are TGTGCCAGCAGTTTAGGACAGGGGGCGCAAAATGAGCAGTTCTTC. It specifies CASSLGQGAQNEQFF.

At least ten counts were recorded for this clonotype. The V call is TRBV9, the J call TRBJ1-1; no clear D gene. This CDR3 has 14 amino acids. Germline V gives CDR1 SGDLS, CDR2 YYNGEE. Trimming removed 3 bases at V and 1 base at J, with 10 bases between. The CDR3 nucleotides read TGTGCCAGCAGCGCAAGCCCCGGGAACACTGAAGCTTTCTTT. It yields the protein CASSASPGNTEAFF.

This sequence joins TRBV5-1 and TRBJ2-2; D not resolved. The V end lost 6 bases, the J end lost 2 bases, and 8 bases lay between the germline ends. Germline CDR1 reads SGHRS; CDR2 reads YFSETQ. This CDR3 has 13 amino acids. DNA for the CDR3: TGCGCCAGCAAGTCGGAAAACACCGGGGAGCTGTTTTTT. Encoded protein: CASKSENTGELFF.